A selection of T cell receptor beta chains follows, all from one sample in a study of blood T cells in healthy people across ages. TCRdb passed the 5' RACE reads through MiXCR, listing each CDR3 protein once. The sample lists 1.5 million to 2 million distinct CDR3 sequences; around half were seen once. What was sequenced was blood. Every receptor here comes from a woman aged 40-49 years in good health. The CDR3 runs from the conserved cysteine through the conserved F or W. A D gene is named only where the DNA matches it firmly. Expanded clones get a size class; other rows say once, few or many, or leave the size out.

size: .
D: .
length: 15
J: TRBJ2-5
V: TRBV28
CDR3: CASSSAEGGQETQYF
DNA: TGTGCCAGCAGTTCAGCGGAGGGGGGCCAAGAGACCCAGTACTTC

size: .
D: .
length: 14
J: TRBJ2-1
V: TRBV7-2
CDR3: CASSPRGTANEQFF
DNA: TGTGCCAGCAGCCCCCGGGGCACCGCCAATGAGCAGTTCTTC

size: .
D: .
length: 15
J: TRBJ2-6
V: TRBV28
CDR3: CASRPGGPGANVLTF
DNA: TGTGCCAGCAGGCCCGGGGGCCCTGGGGCCAACGTCCTGACTTTC

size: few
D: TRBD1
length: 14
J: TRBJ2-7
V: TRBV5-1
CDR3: CASSLNRGTYEQYF
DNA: TGTGCCAGCAGCTTAAACAGGGGCACCTACGAGCAGTACTTC

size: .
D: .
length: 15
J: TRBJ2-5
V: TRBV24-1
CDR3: CATSDPTSRHNERYF
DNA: TGTGCCACCAGTGATCCAACCAGTAGACACAACGAGCGGTACTTC

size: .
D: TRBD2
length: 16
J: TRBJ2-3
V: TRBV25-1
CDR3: CASSLGTRPSTDTQYF
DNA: TGTGCCAGCAGTCTTGGGACTAGACCTAGCACAGATACGCAGTATTTT

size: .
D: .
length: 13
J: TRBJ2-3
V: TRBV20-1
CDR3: CSARYPYTDTQYF
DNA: TGCAGTGCTAGATACCCGTACACAGATACGCAGTATTTT

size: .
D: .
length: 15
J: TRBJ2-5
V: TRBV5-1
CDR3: CASSRAGAFQETQYF
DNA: TGCGCCAGCAGCCGTGCGGGGGCCTTTCAAGAGACCCAGTACTTC

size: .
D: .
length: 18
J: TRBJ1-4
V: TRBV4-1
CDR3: CASSQEASWVRLNEKLFF
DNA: TGCGCCAGCAGCCAAGAAGCGTCCTGGGTACGGCTCAATGAAAAACTGTTTTTT

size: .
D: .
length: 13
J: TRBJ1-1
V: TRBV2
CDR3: CASTRDLNTEAFF
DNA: TGTGCCAGCACGAGGGATTTGAACACTGAAGCTTTCTTT

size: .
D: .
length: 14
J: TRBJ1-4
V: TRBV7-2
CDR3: CASSLGLADEKLFF
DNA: TGTGCCAGCAGCTTAGGCCTGGCGGACGAAAAACTGTTTTTT

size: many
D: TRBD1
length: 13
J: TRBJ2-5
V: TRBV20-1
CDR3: CSARDRGQETQYF
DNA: TGCAGTGCGCGGGACAGGGGACAAGAGACCCAGTACTTC

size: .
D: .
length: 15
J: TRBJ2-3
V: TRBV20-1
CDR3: CSAPKALAWGDTQYF
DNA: TGCAGTGCCCCAAAAGCCCTAGCCTGGGGGGATACGCAGTATTTT

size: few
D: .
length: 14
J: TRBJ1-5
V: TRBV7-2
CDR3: CASGGQPSNQPQHF
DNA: TGTGCCAGCGGGGGACAACCTAGCAATCAGCCCCAGCATTTT

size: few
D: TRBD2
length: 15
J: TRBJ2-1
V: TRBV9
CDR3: CASSAVLAGANEQFF
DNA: TGTGCCAGCAGCGCCGTACTAGCGGGGGCCAATGAGCAGTTCTTC

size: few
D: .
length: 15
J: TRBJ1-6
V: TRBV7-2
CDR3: CASSLEPQTRTPLHF
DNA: TGTGCCAGCAGCTTAGAGCCACAGACTAGAACGCCCCTCCACTTT